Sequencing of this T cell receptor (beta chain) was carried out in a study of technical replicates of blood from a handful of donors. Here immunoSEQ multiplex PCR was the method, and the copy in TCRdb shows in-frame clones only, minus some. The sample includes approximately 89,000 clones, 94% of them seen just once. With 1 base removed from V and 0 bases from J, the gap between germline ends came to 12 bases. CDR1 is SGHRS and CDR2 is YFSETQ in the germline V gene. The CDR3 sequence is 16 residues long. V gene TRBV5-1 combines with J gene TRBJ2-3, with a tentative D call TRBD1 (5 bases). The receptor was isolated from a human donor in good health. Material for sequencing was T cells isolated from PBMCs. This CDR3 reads CASSLQGRLSTDTQYF. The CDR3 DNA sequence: TGCGCCAGCAGCTTGCAGGGAAGACTGAGCACAGATACGCAGTATTTT.